One and the same sample provided the 6 T cell receptor beta chains below, sequenced in a study of Graves' ophthalmopathy and Graves' hyperthyroidism. Amplifying from RNA transcripts, the study obtained TCR beta CDR3 regions. HTBI-primed RT-PCR formed the first round, and a multiplex PCR formed the second. TCRdb ran MiXCR on the multiplex PCR reads and lists one entry per CDR3 protein. The table has 660,000 or so distinct CDR3 sequences, 35% to 50% seen once. Sequencing was carried out using peripheral blood. The receptors originated from an adult man with Graves' ophthalmopathy.

This clonotype was found a few times. The chain employs TRBV5-4 and TRBJ2-7; 7 positions match TRBD2. The CDR3 totals 15 residues. V lost 0 bases, J lost 2 bases, and 5 bases stayed unmatched. CDR1 and CDR2 (germline): SGHNT, YYREEE (reference sequence). The CDR3 protein is CASSLALAETYEQYF. CDR3 coding DNA: TGTGCCAGCAGCTTGGCCCTAGCGGAAACCTACGAGCAGTACTTC.

V usage is TRBV5-6 and J usage is TRBJ1-6; no reliable D call. In germline, CDR1 is SGHDT, CDR2 YYEEEE. The CDR3 contains 17 residues. The germline V and J ends were trimmed by 2 bases and 0 bases, with 12 bases remaining between them. CDR3 in amino acids: CASSLLQQSSYNSPLHF. Here the CDR3 DNA reads TGTGCCAGCAGCTTATTACAACAGAGCTCCTATAATTCACCCCTCCACTTT.

A word on this clonotype: It may be a read error: a sequence one base away is much more abundant. This rearrangement joins TRBV5-1 to TRBJ1-5; no reliable D call. Looked up from germline, CDR1 is SGHRS and CDR2 is YFSETQ. There are 13 residues in the CDR3. CDR3 loop: CARSQTPHQPQHF. The CDR3 nucleotides are TGCGCCCGCAGCCAGACCCCCCATCAGCCCCAGCATTTT.

V gene TRBV6-1 combines with J gene TRBJ1-1, with 7 bases aligning to TRBD1. The V gene end was trimmed by 7 bases and the J gene end by 10 bases; junction bases not matched to a gene: 21. Germline CDR1 reads MNHNS; CDR2 reads SASEGT. The CDR3 covers 16 residues. The CDR3 spells CASTTMHRQGDGGAFF. In DNA, the CDR3 is TGTGCCAGCACGACAATGCACAGACAGGGAGACGGGGGAGCTTTCTTT.

The sample holds many counts of this clonotype. The chain joins TRBV29-1 to TRBJ2-2, with D tentatively TRBD2 (6 bases). Germline CDR1 SQVTM, CDR2 ANQGSEA. V lost 8 bases and J 3 bases, leaving 16 bases between the germline ends. The CDR3 length is 14 residues. In nucleotides, the CDR3 is TGCAGCACGATCGGGGGAGTGGACACCGGGGAGCTGTTTTTT. Its translation is CSTIGGVDTGELFF.

In this sample, this clonotype turned up a few times. V is TRBV7-2 and J is TRBJ2-5; 7 bases are a match to TRBD1. The CDR3 contains 15 residues. V trimming: 8 bases; J trimming: 2 bases; junction bases outside the gene matches: 11. Germline loops: CDR1 SGHTA, CDR2 FQGNSA. CDR3 in amino acids: CASSPTGTAQETQYF. The CDR3 bases are TGTGCCAGCTCACCAACCGGGACAGCGCAAGAGACCCAGTACTTC.